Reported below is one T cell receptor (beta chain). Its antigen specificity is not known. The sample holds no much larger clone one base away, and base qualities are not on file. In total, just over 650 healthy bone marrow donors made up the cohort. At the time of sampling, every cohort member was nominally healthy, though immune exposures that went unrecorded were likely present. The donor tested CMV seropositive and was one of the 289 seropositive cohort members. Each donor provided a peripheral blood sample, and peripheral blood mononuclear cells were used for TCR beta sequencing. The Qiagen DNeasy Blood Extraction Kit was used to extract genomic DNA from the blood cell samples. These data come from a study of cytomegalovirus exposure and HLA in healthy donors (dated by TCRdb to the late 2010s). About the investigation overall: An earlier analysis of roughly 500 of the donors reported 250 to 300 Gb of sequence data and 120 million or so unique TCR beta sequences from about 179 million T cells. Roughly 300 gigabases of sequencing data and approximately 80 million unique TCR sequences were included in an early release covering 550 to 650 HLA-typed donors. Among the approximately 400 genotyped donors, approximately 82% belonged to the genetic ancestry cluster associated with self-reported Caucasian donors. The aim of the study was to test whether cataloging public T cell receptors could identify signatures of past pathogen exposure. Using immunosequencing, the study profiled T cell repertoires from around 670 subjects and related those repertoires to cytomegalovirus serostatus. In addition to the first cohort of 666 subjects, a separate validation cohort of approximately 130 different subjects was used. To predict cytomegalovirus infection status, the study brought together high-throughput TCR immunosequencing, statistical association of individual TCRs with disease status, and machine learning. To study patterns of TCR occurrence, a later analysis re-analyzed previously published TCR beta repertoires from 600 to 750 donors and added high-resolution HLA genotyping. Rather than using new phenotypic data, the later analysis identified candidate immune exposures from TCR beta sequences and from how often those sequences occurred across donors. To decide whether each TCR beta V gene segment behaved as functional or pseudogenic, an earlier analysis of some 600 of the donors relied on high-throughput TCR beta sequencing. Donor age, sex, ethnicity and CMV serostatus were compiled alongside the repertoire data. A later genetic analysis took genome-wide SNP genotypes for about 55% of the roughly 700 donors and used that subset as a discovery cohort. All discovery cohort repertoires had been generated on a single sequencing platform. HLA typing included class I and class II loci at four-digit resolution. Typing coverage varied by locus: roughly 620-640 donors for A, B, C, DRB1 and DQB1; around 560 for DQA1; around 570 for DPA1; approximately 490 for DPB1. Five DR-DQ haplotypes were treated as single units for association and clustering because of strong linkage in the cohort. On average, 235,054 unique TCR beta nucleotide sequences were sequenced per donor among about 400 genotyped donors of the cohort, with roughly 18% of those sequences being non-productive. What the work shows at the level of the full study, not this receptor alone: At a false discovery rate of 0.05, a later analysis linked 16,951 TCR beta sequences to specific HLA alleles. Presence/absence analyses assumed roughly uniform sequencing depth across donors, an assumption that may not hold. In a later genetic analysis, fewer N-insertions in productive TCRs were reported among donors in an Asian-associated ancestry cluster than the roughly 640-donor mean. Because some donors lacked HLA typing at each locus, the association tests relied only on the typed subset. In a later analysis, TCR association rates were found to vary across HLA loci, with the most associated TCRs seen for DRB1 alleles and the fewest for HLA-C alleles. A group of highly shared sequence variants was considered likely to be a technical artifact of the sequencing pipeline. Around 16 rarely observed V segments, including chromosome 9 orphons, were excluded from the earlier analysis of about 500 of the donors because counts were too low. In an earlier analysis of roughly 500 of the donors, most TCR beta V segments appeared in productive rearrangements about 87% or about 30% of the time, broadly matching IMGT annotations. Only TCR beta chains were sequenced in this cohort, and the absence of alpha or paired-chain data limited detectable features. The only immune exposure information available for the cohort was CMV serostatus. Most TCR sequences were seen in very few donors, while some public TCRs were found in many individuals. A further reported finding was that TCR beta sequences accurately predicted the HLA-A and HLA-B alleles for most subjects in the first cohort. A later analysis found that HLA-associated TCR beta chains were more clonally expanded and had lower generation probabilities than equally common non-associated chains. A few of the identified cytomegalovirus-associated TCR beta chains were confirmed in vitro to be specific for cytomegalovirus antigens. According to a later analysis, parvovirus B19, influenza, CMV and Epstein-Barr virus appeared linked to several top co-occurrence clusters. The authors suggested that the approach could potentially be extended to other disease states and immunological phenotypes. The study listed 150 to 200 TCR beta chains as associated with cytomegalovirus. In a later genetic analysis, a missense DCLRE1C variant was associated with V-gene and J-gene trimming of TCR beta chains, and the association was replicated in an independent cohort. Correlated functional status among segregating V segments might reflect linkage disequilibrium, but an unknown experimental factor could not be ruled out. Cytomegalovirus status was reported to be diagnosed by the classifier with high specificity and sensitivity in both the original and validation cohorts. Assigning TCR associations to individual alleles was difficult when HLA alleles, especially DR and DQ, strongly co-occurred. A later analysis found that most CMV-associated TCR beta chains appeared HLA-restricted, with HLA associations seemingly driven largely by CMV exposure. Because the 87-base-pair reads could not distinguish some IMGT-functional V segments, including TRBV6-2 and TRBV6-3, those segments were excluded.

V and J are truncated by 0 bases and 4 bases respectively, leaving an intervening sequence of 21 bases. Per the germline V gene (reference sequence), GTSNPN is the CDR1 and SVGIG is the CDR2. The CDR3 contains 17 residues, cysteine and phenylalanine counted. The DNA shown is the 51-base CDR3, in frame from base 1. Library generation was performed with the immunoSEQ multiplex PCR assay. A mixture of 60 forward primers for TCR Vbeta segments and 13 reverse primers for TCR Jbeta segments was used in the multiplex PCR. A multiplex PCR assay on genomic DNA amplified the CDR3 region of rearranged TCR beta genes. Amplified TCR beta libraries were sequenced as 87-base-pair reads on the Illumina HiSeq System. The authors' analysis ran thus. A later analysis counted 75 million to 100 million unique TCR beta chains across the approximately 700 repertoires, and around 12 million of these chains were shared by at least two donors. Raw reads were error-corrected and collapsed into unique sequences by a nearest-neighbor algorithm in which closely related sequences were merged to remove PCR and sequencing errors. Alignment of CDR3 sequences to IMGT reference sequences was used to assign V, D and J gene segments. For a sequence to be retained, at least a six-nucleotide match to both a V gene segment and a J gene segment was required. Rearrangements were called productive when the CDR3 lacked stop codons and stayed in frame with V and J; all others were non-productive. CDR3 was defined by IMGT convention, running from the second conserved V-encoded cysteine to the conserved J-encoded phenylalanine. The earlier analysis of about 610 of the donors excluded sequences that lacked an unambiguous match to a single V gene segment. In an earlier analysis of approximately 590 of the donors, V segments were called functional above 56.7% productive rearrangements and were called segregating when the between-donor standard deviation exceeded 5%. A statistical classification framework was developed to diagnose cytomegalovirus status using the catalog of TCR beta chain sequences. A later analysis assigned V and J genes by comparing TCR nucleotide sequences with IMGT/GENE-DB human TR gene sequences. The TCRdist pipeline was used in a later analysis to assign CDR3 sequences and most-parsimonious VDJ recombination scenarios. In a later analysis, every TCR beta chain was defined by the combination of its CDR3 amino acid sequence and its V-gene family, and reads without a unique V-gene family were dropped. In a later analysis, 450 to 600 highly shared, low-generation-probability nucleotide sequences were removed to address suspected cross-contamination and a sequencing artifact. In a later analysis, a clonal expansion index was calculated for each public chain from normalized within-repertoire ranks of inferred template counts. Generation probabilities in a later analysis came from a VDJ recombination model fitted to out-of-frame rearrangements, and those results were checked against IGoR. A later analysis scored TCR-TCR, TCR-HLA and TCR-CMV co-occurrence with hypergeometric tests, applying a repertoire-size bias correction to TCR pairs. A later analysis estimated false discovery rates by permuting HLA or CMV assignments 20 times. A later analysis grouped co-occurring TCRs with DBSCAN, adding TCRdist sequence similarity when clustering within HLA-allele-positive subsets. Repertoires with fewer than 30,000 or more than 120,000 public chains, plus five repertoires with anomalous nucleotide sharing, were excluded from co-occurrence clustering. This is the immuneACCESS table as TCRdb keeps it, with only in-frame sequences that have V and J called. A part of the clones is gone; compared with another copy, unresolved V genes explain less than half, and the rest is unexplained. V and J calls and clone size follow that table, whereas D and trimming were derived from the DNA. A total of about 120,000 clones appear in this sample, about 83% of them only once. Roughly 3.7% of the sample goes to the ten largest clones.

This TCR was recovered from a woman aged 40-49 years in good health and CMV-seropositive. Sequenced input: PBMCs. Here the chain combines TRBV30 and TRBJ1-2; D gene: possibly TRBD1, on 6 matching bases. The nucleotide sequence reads TGTGCCTGGAGTGTACCTGCGGGAGGGGGGTTCGGCTATGGCTACACCTTC. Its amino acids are CAWSVPAGGGFGYGYTF.